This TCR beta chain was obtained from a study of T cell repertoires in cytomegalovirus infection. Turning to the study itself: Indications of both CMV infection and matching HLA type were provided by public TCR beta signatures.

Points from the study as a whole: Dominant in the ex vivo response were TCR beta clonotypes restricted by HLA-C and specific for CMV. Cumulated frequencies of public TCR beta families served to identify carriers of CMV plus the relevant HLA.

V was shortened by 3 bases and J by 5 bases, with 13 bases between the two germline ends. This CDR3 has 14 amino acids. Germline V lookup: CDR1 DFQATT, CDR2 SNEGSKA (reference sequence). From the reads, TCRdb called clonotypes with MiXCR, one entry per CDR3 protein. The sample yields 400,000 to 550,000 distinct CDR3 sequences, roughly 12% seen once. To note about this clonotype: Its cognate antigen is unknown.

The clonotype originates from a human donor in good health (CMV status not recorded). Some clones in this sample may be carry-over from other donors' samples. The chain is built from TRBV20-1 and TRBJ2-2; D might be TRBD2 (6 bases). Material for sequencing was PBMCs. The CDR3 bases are TGCAGTGCTAGTCGCGGGACTCCGACCGGGGAGCTGTTTTTT. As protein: CSASRGTPTGELFF.